Listed below are T cell receptor beta chains from one sample, sequenced in a study of tumour-infiltrating T cells in Burkitt lymphoma. TCRdb's copy holds only in-frame clones and misses some; the assay was immunoSEQ multiplex PCR. Altogether 11,000 to 15,000 clones are present, around 30% being singletons, with the ten largest covering more than 5.5%. The sample was tumor tissue. Source of these receptors: a human donor with diffuse large B-cell lymphoma. The CDR3 runs from the conserved cysteine through the conserved F or W. The D gene is left open where the match is weak. Only part of the rows carry a size: once, few, many, or a class if the clone is expanded.

D gene	J gene	clone size	V gene	CDR3 protein	CDR3 DNA
.	TRBJ2-2	few	TRBV13	CASSSRGSGELFF	TGTGCCAGCAGCTCTCGAGGGTCCGGGGAGCTGTTTTTT
.	TRBJ2-1	few	TRBV5-6	CASTGGGSSYNEQFF	TGTGCCAGCACTGGTGGGGGGAGCTCCTACAATGAGCAGTTCTTC
.	TRBJ2-7	.	TRBV7-9	CASSPDLYSYEQYF	TGTGCCAGCAGCCCCGACCTGTATTCCTACGAGCAGTACTTC
TRBD2	TRBJ2-7	.	TRBV7-9	CASSFSGRGGYEQYF	TGTGCCAGCAGTTTTAGCGGGAGGGGGGGCTACGAGCAGTACTTC
.	TRBJ1-1	medium-sized	TRBV19	CASSQSGAGGNTEAFF	TGTGCCAGTAGTCAGTCAGGGGCGGGCGGGAACACTGAAGCTTTCTTT
TRBD1	TRBJ1-5	.	TRBV5-4	CASSFDRDQPQHF	TGTGCCAGCAGCTTCGACAGGGATCAGCCCCAGCATTTT
TRBD2	TRBJ2-5	few	TRBV6-5	CASSYSGTNQETQYF	TGTGCCAGCAGTTACTCGGGGACTAACCAAGAGACCCAGTACTTC
.	TRBJ2-7	.	TRBV5-1	CASSLMGLGANYEQYF	TGCGCCAGCAGTCTCATGGGGTTAGGGGCGAACTACGAGCAGTACTTC
.	TRBJ2-2	.	TRBV27	CASGAGPNTGELFF	TGTGCCAGTGGGGCGGGGCCGAACACCGGGGAGCTGTTTTTT
.	TRBJ2-1	.	TRBV5-5	CASSPSSAGYNEQFF	TGTGCCAGCAGCCCCTCTAGCGCCGGATACAATGAGCAGTTCTTC
.	TRBJ2-2	.	TRBV10-3	CAIRGSVSNTGELFF	TGTGCCATCAGGGGTAGCGTATCGAACACCGGGGAGCTGTTTTTT
TRBD2	TRBJ2-3	.	TRBV27	CASSFRRLAGGGDTQYF	TGTGCCAGCAGTTTCCGACGACTAGCGGGAGGGGGAGATACGCAGTATTTT
.	TRBJ1-4	.	TRBV28	CASSTPRDEKLFF	TGTGCCAGCAGTACCCCCAGGGATGAAAAACTGTTTTTT
.	TRBJ1-4	.	TRBV6-6	CASSRNEKLFF	TGTGCCAGCAGCCGCAATGAAAAACTGTTTTTT
TRBD2	TRBJ2-5	.	TRBV10-3	CAISESGLDAETQYF	TGTGCCATCAGTGAGTCGGGACTAGACGCGGAGACCCAGTACTTC
.	TRBJ2-2	few	TRBV4-2	CASSHAKGRELFF	TGTGCCAGCAGCCACGCAAAGGGCAGGGAGCTGTTTTTT
TRBD2	TRBJ2-2	.	TRBV6-6	CASRHAGGDTGELFF	TGTGCCAGCCGCCACGCGGGGGGCGACACCGGGGAGCTGTTTTTT
.	TRBJ2-1	few	TRBV5-1	CASSLGGNLIYNEQFF	TGCGCCAGCAGCTTAGGCGGTAACCTTATATACAATGAGCAGTTCTTC
.	TRBJ2-2	.	TRBV5-1	CASSLGPIANTGELFF	TGCGCCAGCAGCTTGGGGCCGATTGCGAACACCGGGGAGCTGTTTTTT
TRBD2	TRBJ2-5	.	TRBV2	CASRGTTLGETQYF	TGTGCCAGCAGGGGGACTACCCTAGGAGAGACCCAGTACTTC
.	TRBJ1-2	.	TRBV2	CASSWGGREGYTF	TGTGCCAGCAGTTGGGGCGGTCGGGAAGGCTACACCTTC
TRBD1	TRBJ1-5	.	TRBV18	CASSPGGQGPNQPQHF	TGTGCCAGCTCACCAGGCGGACAGGGACCCAATCAGCCCCAGCATTTT
TRBD1	TRBJ2-7	few	TRBV9	CASSVDLGGTGNSYEQYF	TGTGCCAGCAGCGTAGATCTCGGGGGGACAGGGAACTCCTACGAGCAGTACTTC
TRBD2	TRBJ2-7	.	TRBV5-4	CASSPSTSGTPYEQYF	TGTGCCAGCAGTCCTTCTACTAGCGGGACCCCCTACGAGCAGTACTTC
.	TRBJ1-2	medium-sized	TRBV5-6	CASSLGTDAGGYTF	TGTGCCAGCAGCTTGGGGACAGATGCCGGCGGCTACACCTTC
TRBD2	TRBJ2-5	.	TRBV9	CASSVGLAGPQETQYF	TGTGCCAGCAGCGTAGGGCTAGCGGGACCGCAAGAGACCCAGTACTTC
TRBD1	TRBJ1-5	.	TRBV7-9	CASSLTGVDQPQHF	TGTGCCAGCAGCTTAACAGGGGTTGATCAGCCCCAGCATTTT
.	TRBJ1-1	.	TRBV11-2	CASSLGGREAFF	TGTGCCAGCAGCTTAGGAGGTCGCGAAGCTTTCTTT
.	TRBJ2-6	few	TRBV5-1	CASSFSSGANVLTF	TGCGCCAGCAGCTTTAGCTCTGGGGCCAACGTCCTGACTTTC
.	TRBJ2-3	few	TRBV7-9	CASSSLNSRDTQYF	TGTGCCAGCAGCTCACTCAACTCCCGGGATACGCAGTATTTT
.	TRBJ2-7	.	TRBV27	CASGLDSTYEQYF	TGTGCCAGCGGGCTAGATAGCACCTACGAGCAGTACTTC